The 14 T cell receptor beta chains listed next were all sequenced from one sample in a study of blood T cell repertoires in COVID-19. The method was immunoSEQ multiplex PCR; TCRdb's version includes in-frame clones alone and lacks a portion of them. Seen here are 250,000 to 300,000 clones, roughly nine tenths observed once, and the top ten hold approximately 12%. The sequenced sample consisted of peripheral blood. Receptor source: a woman aged 25 to 39 with COVID-19, enrolled during active disease.

V is TRBV7-8 and J is TRBJ1-2; no clear D. Looked up from germline, CDR1 is SGHVS and CDR2 is FQNEAQ. The CDR3 has 13 amino acids. V lost 3 bases and J lost 4, with 9 bases in between. CDR3 residues: CASSFLRRYGYTF. Here the CDR3 DNA reads TGTGCCAGCAGCTTTTTGAGGCGCTATGGCTACACCTTC.

V usage is TRBV27 and J usage is TRBJ2-7; 7 bases are a match to TRBD2. The CDR3 is made up of 15 amino acids. The J segment lost 4 bases and the V segment lost 6 bases, leaving 12 bases of the junction unmatched. Germline-derived CDR1 and CDR2 are MNHEY and SMNVEV (reference sequence). CDR3 residues: CASSPPSGVGYEQYF. In DNA form, the CDR3 reads TGTGCCAGCAGCCCACCCAGCGGGGTCGGATACGAGCAGTACTTC.

The J gene is TRBJ2-1, the V gene TRBV30; D is uncertain. There are 14 residues in the CDR3. The ends were cut back, 2 bases at V and 0 bases at J, with 8 bases in the middle. Germline loops: CDR1 GTSNPN, CDR2 SVGIG (reference sequence). The CDR3 loop reads CAWSRTDSYNEQFF. The CDR3 DNA follows: TGTGCCTGGAGTAGAACAGACTCCTACAATGAGCAGTTCTTC.

This chain links TRBV7-2 with TRBJ1-1; a weak D match, TRBD1 (5 bases). The CDR3 sequence is 14 residues long. V was cut by 5 bases and J by 6 bases, with 16 bases left in between. Germline V gene sequence: CDR1 SGHTA, CDR2 FQGNSA. CDR3 sequence: CASSLPLDTAEAFF. The DNA for the CDR3 is TGTGCCAGCAGCCTACCATTGGACACGGCTGAAGCTTTCTTT.

The CDR3 is CASRGIGNQPQHF. CDR3 sequence (DNA): TGTGCCAGCCGGGGGATTGGCAATCAGCCCCAGCATTTT. The V gene is TRBV19, the J gene TRBJ1-5; TRBD1 is a possible D gene (5 bases). Per germline, CDR1 LNHDA and CDR2 SQIVND (reference sequence). V was trimmed by 9 bases and J by 2 bases, leaving 11 bases between them. The CDR3 spans 13 residues.

The chain employs TRBV4-1 and TRBJ2-7; D uncertain. V dropped 0 bases and J dropped 4 bases, with 7 bases sitting between them. The CDR3 extends over 13 amino acids. In germline, CDR1 is MGHRA, CDR2 YSYEKL. The DNA of the CDR3 is TGCGCCAGCAGCCAAGATATCGGTTACGAGCAGTACTTC. This translates into CASSQDIGYEQYF.

This chain connects TRBV6-2 or TRBV6-3 to TRBJ1-1; tentative D call: TRBD1 (5 bases). CDR3 size: 13 residues. Trimming removed 0 bases from V and 5 bases from J, with 7 bases in between. In germline, CDR1 is MNHEY, CDR2 SVGEGT. The CDR3 DNA reads TGTGCCAGCAGTTACTCGCAGGGAACTGAAGCTTTCTTT. Translating it yields CASSYSQGTEAFF.

This chain links TRBV12-5 with TRBJ1-2, with D possibly matching TRBD1 (5 bases). Trimming took 5 bases from V and 6 from J, leaving 13 bases between them. Per germline, CDR1 LGHNT and CDR2 FRNRAP. This CDR3 contains 13 residues. The CDR3 sequence is CASGAGDLNGYTF. CDR3 nucleotides: TGTGCTAGTGGTGCGGGGGATTTGAATGGCTACACCTTC.

The chain employs TRBV7-9 and TRBJ1-6; tentatively, D is TRBD1 (6 bases). The CDR3 totals 14 residues. Germline CDR1 and CDR2: SEHNR and FQNEAQ (reference sequence). With 3 bases removed from V and 8 bases from J, the gap between germline ends came to 11 bases. CDR3 nucleotide sequence: TGTGCCAGCAGCTTCTTACAGGGCGATTCACCCCTCCACTTT. This translates into CASSFLQGDSPLHF.

The chain is built from TRBV20-1 and TRBJ2-7; possible D gene TRBD2, 6 bases. Germline loops: CDR1 DFQATT, CDR2 SNEGSKA (reference sequence). This CDR3 is 14 amino acids long. The ends were cut back, 3 bases at V and 4 bases at J, with 16 bases in the middle. The CDR3 spells CSASGHSGTYEQYF. CDR3 DNA: TGCAGTGCTAGTGGACATAGCGGAACGTACGAGCAGTACTTC.

The CDR3 protein is CASSQGRHMNTEAFF. The CDR3 bases are TGCGCCAGCAGCCAAGGGCGACACATGAACACTGAAGCTTTCTTT. The genes are TRBV4-1 and TRBJ1-1; D remains unclear. CDR3 length equals 15 residues. V shed 1 base and J shed 0 bases, with 9 bases lying between them. CDR1 is MGHRA, CDR2 YSYEKL, per germline.

J is TRBJ2-7 and V is TRBV5-1, with unresolved D. The germline V gene has CDR1 SGHRS and CDR2 YFSETQ. V shed 5 bases and J shed 6 bases, with 15 bases lying between them. CDR3 size: 13 residues. Here the CDR3 DNA reads TGCGCCAGCAGTCCGATTAGCAGTCGCGAGCAGTACTTC. Protein sequence: CASSPISSREQYF.

CDR3: CASSFGLANTGELFF. CDR3 nucleotides: TGTGCCAGCAGTTTCGGACTAGCGAACACCGGGGAGCTGTTTTTT. The V call is TRBV6-2 or TRBV6-3, the J call TRBJ2-2, with 7 bases matching TRBD2. The CDR3 contains 15 residues. Germline V gene data show CDR1 as MNHEY and CDR2 as SVGEGT. Trimming at V came to 4 bases and at J to 0 bases, leaving 2 bases not matched to a gene.

The chain carries TRBV7-9 and TRBJ1-6; possibly TRBD1 for D (6 bases). The CDR3 has 17 amino acids. Germline V gene data show CDR1 as SEHNR and CDR2 as FQNEAQ (reference sequence). Trimming removed 5 bases at V and 10 bases at J, with 24 bases between. CDR3: CASSDRGARGKNSPLHF. The CDR3, as DNA: TGTGCCAGCAGCGACCGTGGGGCCAGGGGAAAGAACTCACCCCTCCACTTT.